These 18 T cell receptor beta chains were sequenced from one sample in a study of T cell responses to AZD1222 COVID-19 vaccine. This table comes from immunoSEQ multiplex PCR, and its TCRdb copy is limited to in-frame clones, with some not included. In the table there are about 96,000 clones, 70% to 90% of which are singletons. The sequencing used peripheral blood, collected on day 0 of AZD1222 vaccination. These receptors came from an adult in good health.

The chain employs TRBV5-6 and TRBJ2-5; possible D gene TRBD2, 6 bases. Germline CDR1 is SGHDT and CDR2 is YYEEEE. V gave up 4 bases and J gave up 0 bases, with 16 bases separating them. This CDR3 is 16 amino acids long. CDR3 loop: CASSPPTGGYQETQYF. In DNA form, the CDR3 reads TGTGCCAGCAGCCCCCCCACCGGAGGGTACCAAGAGACCCAGTACTTC.

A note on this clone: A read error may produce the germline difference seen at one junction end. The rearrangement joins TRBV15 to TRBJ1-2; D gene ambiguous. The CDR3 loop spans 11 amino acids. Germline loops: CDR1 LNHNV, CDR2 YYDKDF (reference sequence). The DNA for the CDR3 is TGTGCCACCAGCAGACTCGCGGAAGGAGCCTTC. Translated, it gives CATSRLAEGAF.

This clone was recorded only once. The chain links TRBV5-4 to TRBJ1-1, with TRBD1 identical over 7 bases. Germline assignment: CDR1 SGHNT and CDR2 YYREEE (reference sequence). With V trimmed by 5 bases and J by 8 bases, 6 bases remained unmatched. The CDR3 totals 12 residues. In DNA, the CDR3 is TGTGCCAGCAGTAAGACGGACAGGGAAGCTTTCTTT. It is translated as CASSKTDREAFF.

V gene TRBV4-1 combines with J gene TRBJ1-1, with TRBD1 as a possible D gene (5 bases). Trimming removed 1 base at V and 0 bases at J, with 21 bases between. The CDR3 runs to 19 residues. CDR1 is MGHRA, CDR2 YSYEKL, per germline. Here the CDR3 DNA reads TGCGCCAGCAGCCAAGTTTTCGGCCCGGTCCCAGGGATGAACACTGAAGCTTTCTTT. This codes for CASSQVFGPVPGMNTEAFF.

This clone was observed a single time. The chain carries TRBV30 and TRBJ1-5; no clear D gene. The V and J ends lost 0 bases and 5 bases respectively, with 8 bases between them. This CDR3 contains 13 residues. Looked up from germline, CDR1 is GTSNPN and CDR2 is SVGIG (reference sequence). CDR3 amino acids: CAWSVSADQPQHF. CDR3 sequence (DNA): TGTGCCTGGAGTGTATCGGCGGATCAGCCCCAGCATTTT.

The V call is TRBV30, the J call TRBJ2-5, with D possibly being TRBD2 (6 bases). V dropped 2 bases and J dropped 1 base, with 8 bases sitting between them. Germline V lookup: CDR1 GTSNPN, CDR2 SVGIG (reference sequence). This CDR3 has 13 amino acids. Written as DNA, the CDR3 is TGTGCCTGGAGTCGGGGGATCCAAGAGACCCAGTACTTC. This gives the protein CAWSRGIQETQYF.

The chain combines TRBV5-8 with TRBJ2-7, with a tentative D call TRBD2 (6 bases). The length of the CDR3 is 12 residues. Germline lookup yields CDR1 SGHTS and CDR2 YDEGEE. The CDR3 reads CGAGRSSYEQYF. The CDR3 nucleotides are TGTGGGGCGGGAAGGAGCTCCTACGAGCAGTACTTC.

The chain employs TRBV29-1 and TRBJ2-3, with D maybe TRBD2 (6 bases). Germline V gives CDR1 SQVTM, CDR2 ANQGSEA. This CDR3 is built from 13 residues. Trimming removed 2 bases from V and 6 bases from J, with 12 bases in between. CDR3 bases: TGCAGCGTTGAAATACTAGCTGGGGATACGCAGTATTTT. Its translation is CSVEILAGDTQYF.

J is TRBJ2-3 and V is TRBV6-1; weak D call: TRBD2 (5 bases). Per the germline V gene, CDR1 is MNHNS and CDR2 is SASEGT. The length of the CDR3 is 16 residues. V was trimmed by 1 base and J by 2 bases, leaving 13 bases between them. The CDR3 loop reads CASSEGAGGSTDTQYF. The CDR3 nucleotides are TGTGCCAGCAGTGAAGGGGCGGGCGGTTCCACAGATACGCAGTATTTT.

The CDR3 region is CASLDRGQSGNTIYF. The CDR3 nucleotides read TGTGCCAGCCTGGACAGGGGGCAATCTGGAAACACCATATATTTT. The gene calls are TRBV2 and TRBJ1-3, with 11 positions matching TRBD1. CDR1 and CDR2 (germline): SNHLY, FYNNEI. With 8 bases clipped from V and 1 base from J, the junction kept 4 bases outside the gene matches. The CDR3 spans 15 residues.

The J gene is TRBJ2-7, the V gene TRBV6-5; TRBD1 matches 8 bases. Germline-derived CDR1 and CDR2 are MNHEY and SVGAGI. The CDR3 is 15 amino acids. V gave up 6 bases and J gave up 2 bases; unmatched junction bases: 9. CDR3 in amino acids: CASRRRLTGAYEQYF. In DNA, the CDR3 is TGTGCCAGCAGACGGCGACTGACAGGGGCCTACGAGCAGTACTTC.

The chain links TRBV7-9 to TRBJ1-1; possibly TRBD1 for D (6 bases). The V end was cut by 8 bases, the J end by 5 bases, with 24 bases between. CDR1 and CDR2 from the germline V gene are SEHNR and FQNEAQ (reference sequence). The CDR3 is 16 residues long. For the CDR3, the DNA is TGTGCCAGCGGGGGCCTCCGAACAGGGCCGGGTACTGAAGCTTTCTTT. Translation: CASGGLRTGPGTEAFF.

The CDR3 here is CAWGTMETQYF. The CDR3 DNA reads as TGTGCCTGGGGAACGATGGAGACCCAGTACTTC. The rearrangement joins TRBV30 to TRBJ2-5; D not resolved. Germline CDR1 and CDR2: GTSNPN and SVGIG (reference sequence). V was shortened by 5 bases and J by 5 bases, with 9 bases between the two germline ends. The CDR3 sequence is 11 residues long.

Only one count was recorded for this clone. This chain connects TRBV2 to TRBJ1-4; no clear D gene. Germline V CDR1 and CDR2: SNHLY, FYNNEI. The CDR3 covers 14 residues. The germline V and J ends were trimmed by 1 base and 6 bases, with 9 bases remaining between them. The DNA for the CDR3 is TGTGCCAGCAGTGAAGACAGCGTATATGAAAAACTGTTTTTT. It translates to CASSEDSVYEKLFF.

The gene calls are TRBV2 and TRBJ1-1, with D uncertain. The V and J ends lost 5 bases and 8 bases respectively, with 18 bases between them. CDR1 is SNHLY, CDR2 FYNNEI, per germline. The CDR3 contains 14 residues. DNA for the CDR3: TGTGCCAGCAGTACAACAGAGTCTTTCATAGAAGCTTTCTTT. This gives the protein CASSTTESFIEAFF.

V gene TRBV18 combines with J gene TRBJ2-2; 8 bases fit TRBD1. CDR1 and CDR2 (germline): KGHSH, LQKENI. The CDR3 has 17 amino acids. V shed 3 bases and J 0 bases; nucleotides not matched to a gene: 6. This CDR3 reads CASSPKPGQANTGELFF. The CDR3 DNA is TGTGCCAGCTCACCCAAGCCGGGACAGGCGAACACCGGGGAGCTGTTTTTT.

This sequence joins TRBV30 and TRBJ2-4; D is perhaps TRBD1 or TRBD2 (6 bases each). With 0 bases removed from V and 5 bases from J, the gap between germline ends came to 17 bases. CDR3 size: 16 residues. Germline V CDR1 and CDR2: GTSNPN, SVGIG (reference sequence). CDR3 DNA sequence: TGTGCCTGGAGTGTAAAAGCATTGGGGGGCCAAAACATTCAGTACTTC. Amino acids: CAWSVKALGGQNIQYF.

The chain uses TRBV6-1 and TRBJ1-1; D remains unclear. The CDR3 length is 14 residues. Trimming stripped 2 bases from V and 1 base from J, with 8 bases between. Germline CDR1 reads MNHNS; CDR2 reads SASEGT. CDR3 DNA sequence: TGTGCCAGCAGTGAAAATCTGGGGAACACTGAAGCTTTCTTT. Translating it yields CASSENLGNTEAFF.